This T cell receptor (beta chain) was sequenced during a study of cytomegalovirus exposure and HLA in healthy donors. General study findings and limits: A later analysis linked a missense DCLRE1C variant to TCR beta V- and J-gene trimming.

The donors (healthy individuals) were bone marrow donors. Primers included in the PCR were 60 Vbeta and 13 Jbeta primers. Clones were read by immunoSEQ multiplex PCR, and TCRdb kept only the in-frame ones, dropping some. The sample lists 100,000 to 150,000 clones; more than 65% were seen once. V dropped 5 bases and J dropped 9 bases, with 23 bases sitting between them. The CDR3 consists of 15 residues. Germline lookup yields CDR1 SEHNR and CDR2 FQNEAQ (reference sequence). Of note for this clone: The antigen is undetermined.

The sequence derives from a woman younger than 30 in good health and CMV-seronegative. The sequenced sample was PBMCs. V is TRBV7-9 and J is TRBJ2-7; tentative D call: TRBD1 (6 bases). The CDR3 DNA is TGTGCCAGCAGCGGAGGCCAGGGGCTACGAGGGGGGCAGTACTTC. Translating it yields CASSGGQGLRGGQYF.